This T cell receptor beta chain was captured by sequencing in a study of blood T cell repertoires in COVID-19. Study-level information: The United States, Italy and Spain provided the acute and convalescent COVID-19 samples.

In germline, CDR1 is MNHEY, CDR2 SVGAGI. The CDR3 runs to 14 residues. The V and J ends lost 7 bases and 3 bases, in that order; junction bases with no gene match: 7. Authors' processing steps: Counts of nucleated cells, estimated from reference gene primer amplification, were obtained. Only in-frame clones appear in the TCRdb table, and some are missing; sequencing was by immunoSEQ multiplex PCR. The D gene and trimming were derived from the DNA, and the V and J assignments and clone size from that table. The sample includes about 100,000 clones, more than 75% of them seen just once. The sequence was collected from a man in his sixties with active or convalescent COVID-19. The sequencing input was peripheral blood. J is TRBJ2-5 and V is TRBV6-5; 8 nucleotides match TRBD1. DNA for the CDR3: TGTGCCAGCACAATAGGGACAGGAGAAGAGACCCAGTACTTC. Encoded protein: CASTIGTGEETQYF.